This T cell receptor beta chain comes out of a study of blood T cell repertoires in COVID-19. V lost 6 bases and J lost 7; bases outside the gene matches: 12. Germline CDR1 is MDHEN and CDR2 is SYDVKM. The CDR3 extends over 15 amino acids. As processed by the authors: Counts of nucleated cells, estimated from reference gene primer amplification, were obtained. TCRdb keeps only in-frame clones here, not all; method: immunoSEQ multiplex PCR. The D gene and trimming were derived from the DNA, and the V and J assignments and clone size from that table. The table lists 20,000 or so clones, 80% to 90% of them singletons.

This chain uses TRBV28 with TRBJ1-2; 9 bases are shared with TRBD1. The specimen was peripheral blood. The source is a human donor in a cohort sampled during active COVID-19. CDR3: CASRSGTGSLGGYTF. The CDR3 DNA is TGTGCCAGCAGATCCGGGACAGGGAGTTTGGGTGGCTACACCTTC.